A single sample is the source of the 27 T cell receptor beta chains below, sequenced in a study of molecular identifiers for immune sequencing clone quantification. TCRdb re-analysed the PCR reads in MiXCR, keeping a single row per CDR3 protein. The sample has roughly 320,000 distinct CDR3 sequences, over 20% seen once. Sequenced sample: naive CD8+ T cells from blood, with Jurkat cell RNA spiked in. The sample's subset: FACS-sorted CD8+CD4-CCR7+CD45RA+ naive T cells. These receptors were collected from a human donor in good health. Some libraries in this study had Jurkat cell RNA spiked in.

This clonotype was found a few times. The chain is built from TRBV13 and TRBJ2-7; 7 bases are a match to TRBD1. The V and J ends lost 0 bases and 9 bases, in that order; junction bases with no gene match: 8. The CDR3 spans 14 residues. From germline, CDR1 is PRHDT and CDR2 FYEKMQ (reference sequence). The CDR3: CASSLGQGNIGQYF. In DNA, the CDR3 is TGTGCCAGCAGCTTAGGACAGGGGAATATCGGGCAGTACTTC.

This clonotype appeared many times. J is TRBJ1-4 and V is TRBV14; TRBD1 matches 8 bases. Losses at the gene ends were 3 bases for V and 6 bases for J; bases not matched to a gene: 9. CDR3 size: 16 residues. The germline V gene has CDR1 SGHDN and CDR2 FVKESK. The CDR3 sequence is CASSQPGQGIYEKLFF. CDR3 in DNA: TGTGCCAGCAGCCAGCCCGGACAGGGTATTTATGAAAAACTGTTTTTT. The full variable domain, completed using reference TRBV14 and TRBJ1-4, is EAGVTQFPSHSVIEKGQTVTLRCDPISGHDNLYWYRRVMGKEIKFLLHFVKESKQDESGMPNNRFLAERTGGTYSTLKVQPAELEDSGVYFCASSQPGQGIYEKLFFGSGTQLSVL.

This clonotype was detected a few times. This chain uses TRBV29-1 with TRBJ2-7, with D perhaps TRBD1 (5 bases). Trimming took off 0 bases at V and 3 bases at J, with 12 bases between the two ends. This CDR3 is 14 amino acids long. Germline CDR1 is SQVTM and CDR2 is ANQGSEA. The CDR3 loop is CSVEDEATDYEQYF. In nucleotides, the CDR3 is TGCAGCGTTGAAGATGAGGCGACAGACTACGAGCAGTACTTC.

For this clonotype: This clone may be a read error of a much larger clone one base away. V usage is TRBV6-1 and J usage is TRBJ2-3; TRBD2 is a possible D gene (6 bases). Germline lookup yields CDR1 MNHNS and CDR2 SASEGT. The CDR3 is made up of 14 amino acids. CDR3 nucleotides: TGTGCCAGCTGGTTTAGCGGAAGCACAGATATGCAGTATTTT. It translates to CASWFSGSTDMQYF.

This clonotype was seen a few times. The chain has TRBV5-1 and TRBJ2-7; unclear D gene. V lost 3 bases and J 7 bases, leaving 8 bases between the germline ends. This CDR3 has 11 residues. Germline V lookup: CDR1 SGHRS, CDR2 YFSETQ. CDR3 coding DNA: TGCGCCAGCAGCTCGTCGAGGGAGCAGTACTTC. Translating gives CASSSSREQYF.

This clonotype appeared once. A read error may account for a junction end that differs from germline. The genes are TRBV7-6 and TRBJ2-2; no firm D call. The germline CDR1 and CDR2 sequences are SGHVS and FNYEAQ. CDR3 length: 16 amino acids. DNA for the CDR3: TGCGCCATCAGCCTCCCATGTGACCCCCCCCCCGGGGAGCTGTTTTTT. Protein product: CAISLPCDPPPGELFF.

This clonotype was seen ten or more times. The chain employs TRBV5-6 and TRBJ1-2, with TRBD1 identical over 12 bases. Per germline, CDR1 SGHDT and CDR2 YYEEEE. This CDR3 contains 18 residues. Losses at the gene ends were 4 bases for V and 6 bases for J; bases not matched to a gene: 16. CDR3 loop: CASSPRGTGGFIPHGYTF. In DNA form, the CDR3 reads TGTGCCAGCAGCCCCCGTGGGACAGGGGGCTTTATTCCGCATGGCTACACCTTC. Drawing the rest from reference TRBV5-6 and TRBJ1-2, the complete variable domain is DAGVTQSPTHLIKTRGQQVTLRCSPKSGHDTVSWYQQALGQGPQFIFQYYEEEERQRGNFPDRFSGHQFPNYSSELNVNALLLGDSALYLCASSPRGTGGFIPHGYTFGSGTRLTVV.

This clonotype was seen ten or more times. The V and J genes are TRBV7-2 and TRBJ2-3; the match to TRBD2 covers 8 bases. Germline CDR1 SGHTA, CDR2 FQGNSA. With 2 bases clipped from V and 5 bases from J, the junction kept 9 bases outside the gene matches. The CDR3 is 16 amino acids. CDR3 protein: CASSLIAGGAVDTQYF. The CDR3 nucleotides read TGTGCCAGCAGCTTAATTGCCGGGGGGGCAGTAGATACGCAGTATTTT.

A remark on this clonotype: This may be a read error: a much more frequent sequence differs by one nucleotide. The V and J genes are TRBV20-1 and TRBJ2-1, with no clear D. The CDR3 contains 13 residues. CDR1 and CDR2 (germline): DFQATT, SNEGSKA (reference sequence). The CDR3 spells CSARHLSYNEQLF. The CDR3 DNA sequence: TGCAGTGCTAGACATCTAAGCTACAATGAGCAGCTCTTC.

This clonotype was seen a single time. Being one base from a much bigger clone, this may be a read error. The V and J genes are TRBV28 and TRBJ1-1; no clear D gene. Germline lookup yields CDR1 MDHEN and CDR2 SYDVKM. The CDR3 totals 14 residues. V was trimmed by 5 bases and J by 3 bases, leaving 13 bases between them. CDR3 sequence reads: CASSRTNLYTEAFF. The CDR3, as DNA: TGTGCCAGCAGTCGCACCAACCTCTACACTGAAGCTTTCTTT.

This chain links TRBV24-1 with TRBJ2-2; D possibly corresponds to TRBD1 (6 bases). The germline V and J ends were trimmed by 4 bases and 0 bases, with 8 bases remaining between them. The germline CDR1 and CDR2 sequences are KGHDR and SFDVKD. This CDR3 region has 15 residues. The DNA for the CDR3 is TGTGCCACCAGTGAGGGGACACCGAACACCGGGGAGCTGTTTTTT. Amino acid sequence: CATSEGTPNTGELFF.

Worth noting for this clonotype: A much larger clonotype is one base distant, so this may be a read error. The V gene is TRBV12-3 or TRBV12-4, the J gene TRBJ2-7; the match to TRBD1 covers 7 bases. The CDR3 extends over 15 amino acids. The CDR3 loop reads CAGSLRGSGGYEQYF. CDR3 nucleotide sequence: TGTGCCGGCAGTTTAAGGGGATCAGGGGGATACGAGCAGTACTTC.

This clonotype has a handful of counts. This chain joins TRBV5-4 and TRBJ2-7; 9 bases line up with TRBD2. Trimming cost V 1 base and J 7 bases; bases outside gene matches: 9. The germline CDR1 and CDR2 sequences are SGHNT and YYREEE (reference sequence). The CDR3 is 15 residues long. The CDR3 is CASSLIVAGVGEQYF. The CDR3 DNA sequence: TGTGCCAGCAGCTTGATCGTAGCGGGAGTCGGGGAGCAGTACTTC.

A word on this clonotype: A much larger clone sits a single nucleotide away, making a read error possible. V usage is TRBV29-1 and J usage is TRBJ2-7, with D perhaps matching TRBD1 (5 bases). With 4 bases removed from V and 6 bases from J, the gap between germline ends came to 16 bases. The CDR3 length is 13 residues. CDR1 is SQVTM, CDR2 ANQGSEA, per germline. The CDR3, as DNA: TGCAGCGTTGGCTGGGCAGGGAACTGCGAGCAGTACTTC. Translating it yields CSVGWAGNCEQYF.

This clonotype has at least ten counts. The rearrangement joins TRBV20-1 to TRBJ1-5; D is ambiguous. The ends were cut back, 0 bases at V and 4 bases at J, with 10 bases in the middle. The CDR3 spans 14 residues. Germline V CDR1 and CDR2: DFQATT, SNEGSKA (reference sequence). CDR3 sequence (DNA): TGCAGTGCTAGAGATCCCCAGAGTAATCAGCCCCAGCATTTT. This gives the protein CSARDPQSNQPQHF.

Notes on this clonotype: Its ends do not fully match the called genes, so a read error is possible. The J gene is TRBJ1-1, the V gene TRBV5-6; D gene ambiguous. There are 14 residues in the CDR3. The germline V gene has CDR1 SGHDT and CDR2 YYEEEE. The CDR3 reads CACSHWLRADEAFF. The CDR3 DNA reads TGTGCCTGCAGCCATTGGTTGCGGGCAGATGAAGCTTTCTTT.

In this sample, this clonotype turned up many times. The chain recombines TRBV11-2 with TRBJ2-1; possibly TRBD2 for D (6 bases). CDR3 size: 12 residues. Germline-derived CDR1 and CDR2 are SGHAT and FQNNGV. The V gene lost 10 bases and the J gene lost 2 bases, with 9 bases spanning the gap. The DNA of the CDR3 is TGTGCCATTGCGGGGACCTACAATGAGCAGTTCTTC. This gives the protein CAIAGTYNEQFF.

The chain recombines TRBV7-9 with TRBJ1-1; no definite D call. Trimming left V 4 bases short and J 1 base short, with 4 bases between. This CDR3 has 12 residues. Germline V gene sequence: CDR1 SEHNR, CDR2 FQNEAQ (reference sequence). CDR3 DNA: TGTGCCAGCAGCTATCAGAACACTGAAGCTTTCTTT. Amino acid sequence: CASSYQNTEAFF.

This chain joins TRBV20-1 and TRBJ1-5, with D hard to call. The CDR3 covers 15 residues. Germline loops: CDR1 DFQATT, CDR2 SNEGSKA (reference sequence). Trimming cost V 1 base and J 9 bases, with 19 bases left between them. CDR3 sequence reads: CSARGIDMIDRPQHF. The CDR3 bases are TGCAGTGCTAGAGGCATAGACATGATCGATCGGCCCCAGCATTTT.

This clonotype was found many times. This sequence joins TRBV5-6 and TRBJ2-7; 7 bases fit TRBD1. After removal of 6 bases from V and 3 bases from J, the junction contained 9 bases not matched to a gene. Germline loops: CDR1 SGHDT, CDR2 YYEEEE. CDR3 size: 14 residues. As DNA, the CDR3 is TGTGCCAGCATCGGCCGGGACAGCGACTACGAGCAGTACTTC. Residues: CASIGRDSDYEQYF.

This clonotype was seen ten or more times. V gene TRBV7-9 combines with J gene TRBJ1-1, with TRBD1 identical over 8 bases. The ends lost 6 bases at V and 0 bases at J; junction bases unmatched: 9. Germline CDR1 is SEHNR and CDR2 is FQNEAQ (reference sequence). This CDR3 is built from 16 residues. The CDR3 region has the DNA TGTGCCAGCAGATCTGACAGGGGAAGAGTGAACACTGAAGCTTTCTTT. Translated, it gives CASRSDRGRVNTEAFF.

V gene TRBV13 combines with J gene TRBJ2-5, with 9 bases fitting TRBD2. The CDR3 has 17 residues. The germline gives CDR1 PRHDT, CDR2 FYEKMQ (reference sequence). The junction had 13 bases not matched to a gene; V was cut back by 5 bases and J by 3 bases. The CDR3 DNA sequence: TGTGCCAGCAGCCACCTCGGTTCGGGCGGGAGGGAAGAGACCCAGTACTTC. It is translated as CASSHLGSGGREETQYF.

With respect to this clonotype: This sequence may be a read error, since a much larger clone differs from it by one base. The gene calls are TRBV13 and TRBJ1-1; D unresolved. This CDR3 has 14 amino acids. Germline values: CDR1 PRHDT, CDR2 FYEKMQ (reference sequence). The CDR3 region is CVSSSILGNTEAFF. The CDR3 region has the DNA TGTGTCAGCAGCTCAATCTTGGGGAACACTGAAGCTTTCTTT.

This clonotype was picked up many times. The genes are TRBV20-1 and TRBJ1-1; D is uncertain. Germline loops: CDR1 DFQATT, CDR2 SNEGSKA (reference sequence). This CDR3 is built from 16 residues. Trimming removed 0 bases at V and 1 base at J, with 15 bases between. In DNA form, the CDR3 reads TGCAGTGCTAGAGATCTGCAGCAGGCCCGGAACACTGAAGCTTTCTTT. Translating it yields CSARDLQQARNTEAFF.

Points on this clonotype: A much larger clone differs by one base, so this may be a read error. The genes are TRBV12-3 or TRBV12-4 and TRBJ1-5; D gene ambiguous. The CDR3 loop spans 13 amino acids. The V gene lost 4 bases and the J gene lost 6 bases, with 10 bases spanning the gap. The CDR3 protein is CASSSSILQPQHF. Here the CDR3 DNA reads TGTGCCAGCAGTTCCTCCATCCTTCAGCCCCAGCATTTT.

The chain employs TRBV27 and TRBJ2-1, with TRBD1 as a possible D gene (6 bases). The CDR3 is 14 amino acids. Germline-derived CDR1 and CDR2 are MNHEY and SMNVEV (reference sequence). Trimming removed 7 bases from V and 8 bases from J, with 18 bases in between. The CDR3 reads CASNDRLSVHEQFF. The CDR3 bases are TGTGCCAGCAATGACAGGCTATCGGTCCATGAGCAGTTCTTC.

This clonotype has at least ten counts. This sequence joins TRBV7-9 and TRBJ2-7; 8 nucleotides align to TRBD2. The CDR3 is 15 residues long. The germline CDR1 and CDR2 sequences are SEHNR and FQNEAQ (reference sequence). V gave up 1 base and J gave up 1 base; unmatched junction bases: 3. The CDR3 spells CASSLGTSGSYEQYF. The CDR3 coding sequence is TGTGCCAGCAGCTTAGGTACTAGCGGATCCTACGAGCAGTACTTC.